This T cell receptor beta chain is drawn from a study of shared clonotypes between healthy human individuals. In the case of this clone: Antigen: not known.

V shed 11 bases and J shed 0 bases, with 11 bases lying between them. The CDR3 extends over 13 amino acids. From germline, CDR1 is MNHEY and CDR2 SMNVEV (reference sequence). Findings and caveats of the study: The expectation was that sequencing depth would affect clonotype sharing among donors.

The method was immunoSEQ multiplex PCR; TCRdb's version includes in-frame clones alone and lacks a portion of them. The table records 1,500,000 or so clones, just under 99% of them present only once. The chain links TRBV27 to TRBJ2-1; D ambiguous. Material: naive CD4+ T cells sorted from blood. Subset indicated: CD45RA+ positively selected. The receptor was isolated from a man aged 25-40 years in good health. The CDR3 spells CAARQDSYNEQFF. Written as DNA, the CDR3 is TGTGCCGCGCGGCAGGACTCCTACAATGAGCAGTTCTTC.